These 9 T cell receptor beta chains came from one sample sequenced in a study of cytomegalovirus exposure and HLA in healthy donors (TCRdb year 2017). The protocol used for the library was the immunoSEQ multiplex PCR assay. A mixture of 60 forward primers for TCR Vbeta segments and 13 reverse primers for TCR Jbeta segments was used in the multiplex PCR. TCRdb holds this immuneACCESS table with in-frame rearrangements only. Some clones are missing; in checked studies, unresolved V genes explain under half, and the rest has no known cause. This sample comprises around 94,000 clones, roughly 80% of them detected only once. 2% to 3% of the sample belongs to the ten largest clones. What was sequenced was PBMCs. Source of these receptors: a man between 40 and 49 years old in good health and CMV-seronegative.

This chain joins TRBV7-8 and TRBJ2-5, with 9 bases that match TRBD1. J gave up 7 bases and V 4 bases, and 16 bases lay outside the gene matches. Germline V gene sequence: CDR1 SGHVS, CDR2 FQNEAQ. The CDR3 covers 17 residues. The CDR3 loop is CASSSPLRDRDGGTQYF. DNA of the CDR3: TGTGCCAGCAGCTCACCTCTGCGGGACAGGGATGGGGGGACCCAGTACTTC.

The chain has TRBV5-1 and TRBJ1-3; 7 bases match TRBD1. This CDR3 has 14 residues. CDR1 SGHRS and CDR2 YFSETQ come from the germline V gene. V dropped 5 bases and J dropped 2; count of bases not matched to a gene: 4. CDR3 bases: TGCGCCAGCAGATTCGACAGGGCTGGAAACACCATATATTTT. As protein: CASRFDRAGNTIYF.

The V gene is TRBV9, the J gene TRBJ2-2; TRBD2 aligns across 8 bases. The CDR3 runs 20 residues. Germline V gene data show CDR1 as SGDLS and CDR2 as YYNGEE. V lost 3 bases to trimming and J lost 5 bases; unmatched junction nucleotides: 21. CDR3 loop: CASSASLTSAILGPTGELFF. The CDR3 DNA reads TGTGCCAGCAGCGCCTCATTGACTAGCGCTATCCTTGGGCCTACCGGGGAGCTGTTTTTT.

This clone was recorded once. The chain combines TRBV18 with TRBJ1-5, with D tentatively TRBD1 (5 bases). V lost 6 bases to trimming and J lost 6 bases, with 15 bases between them. Looked up from germline, CDR1 is KGHSH and CDR2 is LQKENI. This CDR3 has 14 residues. This CDR3 reads CASSQGTSGQPQHF. In DNA, the CDR3 is TGTGCCAGCTCTCAAGGGACTTCGGGTCAGCCCCAGCATTTT.

This clone showed up just a few times. The gene calls are TRBV21-1 and TRBJ2-2; the table's TRBD1 call for D was not verified on the DNA. TRBV21-1 counts as a pseudogene. The CDR3 runs 15 residues. The CDR3 bases are TGTGCCAGCAGCGAGACAGGTTCGAACACCGGGGAGCTGTTTTTT. As protein: CASSETGSNTGELFF.

This rearrangement joins TRBV19 to TRBJ1-2, with TRBD1 matching 7 bases. CDR3 length: 14 residues. Germline V gives CDR1 LNHDA, CDR2 SQIVND (reference sequence). J gave up 8 bases and V 3 bases, and 9 bases lay outside the gene matches. CDR3 nucleotide sequence: TGTGCCAGTAGTATCTTAAAGGGGGCCGAAGGCTACACCTTC. This sequence encodes CASSILKGAEGYTF.

The chain has TRBV9 and TRBJ1-1; tentative D call: TRBD1 (6 bases). V lost 4 bases to trimming and J lost 1 base, with 14 bases between them. CDR3 length: 15 residues. Germline V gives CDR1 SGDLS, CDR2 YYNGEE. The CDR3 region has the DNA TGTGCCAGCAGCATCCGGGGCAGGGGGAACACTGAAGCTTTCTTT. Translated: CASSIRGRGNTEAFF.

The J gene is TRBJ1-6, the V gene TRBV5-1, with D unresolved. This CDR3 contains 15 residues. Trimming removed 3 bases at V and 8 bases at J, with 15 bases between. The germline CDR1 and CDR2 sequences are SGHRS and YFSETQ. The CDR3 here is CASSSTASSDSPLHF. The CDR3 DNA is TGCGCCAGCAGCTCCACTGCCTCGTCGGATTCACCCCTCCACTTT.

The chain employs TRBV7-3 and TRBJ2-7, with D perhaps matching TRBD2 (6 bases). CDR1 and CDR2 (germline): SGHTA, FQGTGA. The V end was cut by 0 bases, the J end by 2 bases, with 11 bases between. This CDR3 comprises 15 residues. The CDR3 loop reads CASSLTSGGTYEQYF. DNA of the CDR3: TGTGCCAGCAGCTTAACTAGCGGAGGAACCTACGAGCAGTACTTC. Supplemented by reference TRBV7-3 and TRBJ2-7, the full variable domain reads GAGVSQTPSNKVTEKGKYVELRCDPISGHTALYWYRQSLGQGPEFLIYFQGTGAADDSGLPNDRFFAVRPEGSVSTLKIQRTERGDSAVYLCASSLTSGGTYEQYFGPGTRLTVT.